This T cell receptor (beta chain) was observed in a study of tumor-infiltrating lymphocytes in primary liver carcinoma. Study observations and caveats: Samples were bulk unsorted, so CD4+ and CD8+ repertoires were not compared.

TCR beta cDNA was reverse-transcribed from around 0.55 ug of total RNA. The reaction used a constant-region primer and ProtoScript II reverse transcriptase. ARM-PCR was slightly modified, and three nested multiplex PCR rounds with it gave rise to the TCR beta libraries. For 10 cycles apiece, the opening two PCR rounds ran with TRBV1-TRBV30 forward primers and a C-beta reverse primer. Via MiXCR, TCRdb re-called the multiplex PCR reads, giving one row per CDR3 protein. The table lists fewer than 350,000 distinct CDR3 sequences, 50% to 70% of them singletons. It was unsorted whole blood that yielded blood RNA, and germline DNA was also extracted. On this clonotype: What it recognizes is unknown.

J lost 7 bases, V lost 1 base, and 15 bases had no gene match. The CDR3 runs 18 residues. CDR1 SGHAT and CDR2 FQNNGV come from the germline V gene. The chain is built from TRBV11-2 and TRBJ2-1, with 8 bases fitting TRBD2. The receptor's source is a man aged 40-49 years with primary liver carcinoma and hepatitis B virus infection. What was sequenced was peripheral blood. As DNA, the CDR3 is TGTGCCAGCAGCTTAGGGACTAACGGGAGGGCCTCCCATAATGAGCAGTTCTTC. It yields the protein CASSLGTNGRASHNEQFF.